The present entry profiles one T cell receptor (beta chain) with its context. Its target is unknown. The data originate from a study of OX40 agonist ivuxolimab in advanced cancers. On the study more broadly: An agonistic anti-OX40 (CD134) antibody, ivuxolimab, was used to treat the patients. It was permissible to have had prior anti-PD-1, anti-PD-L1 or anti-CTLA-4 therapy, and around 40% had some.

Study results and caveats: There were, on average, more expanded clones in CD8+ T cells than in CD4+.

TCRdb keeps only in-frame clones here, not all; method: immunoSEQ multiplex PCR. The sample records about 80,000 clones, 86% being singletons. The CDR3 consists of 15 residues. Germline values: CDR1 SGHAT, CDR2 FQNNGV. Trimming left V 4 bases short and J 3 bases short, with 13 bases between. The sequence came from an adult with an advanced solid tumor such as melanoma, head and neck, liver or kidney cancer. The sample consisted of CD4+ or CD8+ T cells sorted from blood, taken in a trial of the OX40 agonist ivuxolimab. The rearrangement links TRBV11-2 to TRBJ1-3; possibly TRBD1 for D (6 bases). The CDR3 sequence is CASSSFWGLGNTIYF. CDR3 DNA sequence: TGTGCCAGCAGCTCGTTCTGGGGGCTTGGAAACACCATATATTTT.